The T cell receptor beta chain described here comes from a study of CXCR3-negative and CXCR3-positive naive CD8 T cells (dated by TCRdb to about 2019). Background on the whole study: In total, 110 million to 150 million TRB reads were obtained, corresponding to roughly 1.5 +/- 0.3 million reads per library. Data from about 12 donors, pooled across two independent experiments, went into the diversity and physicochemical repertoire analyses. Naive subsets from about 5 donors and memory cells from 3 donors were included in the TRBV-TRBJ cluster analysis. The full study reports these points: Comparably high repertoire diversity was found in both naive subsets, whereas much lower repertoire diversity was found in memory CD8+ T cells. Similar TRBV-TRBJ usage was shown by naive CXCR3-negative and CXCR3-positive cells from the same donor, whereas distinct patterns were shown by memory cells. Because surface CD5, which is linked to self-reactivity in mice, was comparable between the naive subsets, TCR interaction strength was also inferred from the physicochemical properties of TRB CDR3s. CXCR3 expression partially decreased after cryopreservation, so most assays used freshly isolated PBMCs.

Each CD8+ T cell subset was flow-sorted in triplicate, with fewer than 350,000 cells per subset placed directly into RLT lysis buffer. Standard density gradient centrifugation was used to isolate peripheral blood mononuclear cells from buffy coats. Total RNA was extracted from sorted cells with an RNeasy Mini Kit. The CDR3, from cysteine to phenylalanine, totals 14 residues. No DNA is given. Taken from the germline V gene (reference sequence), the CDR1 and CDR2 loops are PRHDT and FYEKMQ. TCRdb records NextSeq 550 as the sequencer. The Human TCR Profiling Kit (MiLaboratory) was used to prepare UMI-labeled 5' RACE TRB cDNA libraries. The full amount of extracted RNA was used for cDNA synthesis, and the full amount of resulting cDNA was used for PCR amplification. Libraries were prepared in parallel using an identical number of PCR cycles. Concerning the study's data processing: With a requirement of at least two reads per UMI, MIGEC and MiXCR extracted about 50,000 +/- 10,000 unique UMI-labeled TRB cDNA molecules per library. An average of around 40,000 +/- 10,000 functional in-frame TRB CDR3 nucleotide clonotypes without stop codons was found per library. After each sample was downsampled to 5000 UMI-labeled TRB molecules, VDJtools was used to calculate diversity metrics such as normalized Shannon-Wiener and Chao1. VDJtools was used to calculate clonotype-size-weighted physicochemical properties of the central five CDR3 residues, namely interaction energy, strength, volume and Kidera factor 4. Reads reprocessed by TCRdb are summarized as one entry per CDR3 protein sequence, and DNA is absent. The V and J calls and clone size come from TCRdb's table, not from the authors' own analysis. This sample's clone table shows about 40,000 distinct CDR3 sequences. The top ten hold around 11% of the sample.

Notes on this clonotype: The specificity of this receptor is unknown.

The chain joins TRBV13 to TRBJ2-3; as DNA is missing, the TRBD2 call by TCRdb cannot be tested. Input material: memory CD8+ T cells from blood. The label giving this sample's cell subset or site can be read as: conventional CD8+ memory T cells (TMEM), sorted as controls. This TCR was sampled from a human donor in good health. Some clones in this sample may be carry-over from other donors' samples. CDR3 reads: CASSPSSEDDTQYF.